These 17 T cell receptor beta chains came from one sample sequenced in a study of breast tumors, draining lymph nodes, adjacent tissues. TCRdb processed the multiplex PCR reads anew with MiXCR; each CDR3 protein has one entry. The sample holds tens of thousands of distinct CDR3 sequences, roughly 39% seen once. Sequenced input: breast tumor tissue. The receptors were sampled from a female donor with breast cancer. Some clones in this sample may be carry-over from other donors' samples.

This sequence joins TRBV2 and TRBJ1-2; TRBD1 might be the D (5 bases). Trimming shortened V by 6 bases and J by 8 bases, and 22 bases separated the two germline ends. The CDR3 totals 15 residues. Germline V gene sequence: CDR1 SNHLY, CDR2 FYNNEI. The CDR3 loop reads CASRGTSVAGIGYTF. The CDR3 bases are TGTGCCAGCAGGGGGACTAGCGTTGCAGGGATAGGCTACACCTTC. Combining the CDR3 with reference TRBV2 and TRBJ1-2 gives the whole variable domain EPEVTQTPSHQVTQMGQEVILRCVPISNHLYFYWYRQILGQKVEFLVSFYNNEISEKSEIFDDQFSVERPDGSNFTLKIRSTKLEDSAMYFCASRGTSVAGIGYTFGSGTRLTVV.

This clonotype has ten or more counts. The chain is built from TRBV18 and TRBJ1-2; TRBD1 aligns across 9 bases. Germline CDR1 is KGHSH and CDR2 is LQKENI. This CDR3 has 16 residues. V was clipped by 5 bases and J by 6 bases; unmatched bases: 13. CDR3 DNA sequence: TGTGCCAGCTCATCCGTCCCGGGACAGGGATCAGATGGCTACACCTTC. Protein: CASSSVPGQGSDGYTF. Supplemented by reference TRBV18 and TRBJ1-2, the full variable domain reads NAGVMQNPRHLVRRRGQEARLRCSPMKGHSHVYWYRQLPEEGLKFMVYLQKENIIDESGMPKERFSAEFPKEGPSILRIQQVVRGDSAAYFCASSSVPGQGSDGYTFGSGTRLTVV.

In the case of this clonotype: This may be a read error: a much more frequent sequence differs by one nucleotide. The chain recombines TRBV9 with TRBJ2-1, with D possibly TRBD2 on 6 matching bases. The CDR3 consists of 15 residues. Per germline, CDR1 SGDLS and CDR2 YYNGEE. DNA of the CDR3: TGTGCCAGCAGCGTCGGCGGGAACCCCTACAATGAGCCGTTCTTC. Protein: CASSVGGNPYNEPFF.

With respect to this clonotype: A read error is likely, as this CDR3 ends without the conserved phenylalanine or tryptophan. This chain uses TRBV5-1 with TRBJ1-1, with TRBD1 identical over 7 bases. Germline CDR1 and CDR2: SGHRS and YFSETQ. The junction had 8 bases not matched to a gene; V was cut back by 4 bases and J by 5 bases. The CDR3 sequence is 14 residues long. This CDR3 reads CASSLTGRSTEAFL. The CDR3 DNA sequence: TGCGCCAGCAGCCTGACAGGGAGAAGTACTGAAGCTTTCCTT.

This clonotype was detected many times. This chain joins TRBV5-1 and TRBJ1-4; TRBD1 matches 11 bases. The V gene's germline CDR1 is SGHRS and CDR2 YFSETQ. With V trimmed by 4 bases and J by 2 bases, 4 bases remained unmatched. The CDR3 runs to 16 residues. The CDR3 spells CASSEGQGGTNEKLFF. The CDR3 bases are TGCGCCAGCAGCGAGGGACAGGGGGGCACTAATGAAAAACTGTTTTTT.

This clonotype has a count of ten or more. The rearrangement links TRBV6-2 or TRBV6-3 to TRBJ2-3; 7 nucleotides align to TRBD2. Germline trimming cut 6 bases from V and 3 bases from J; bases unmatched to any gene: 6. This CDR3 is 14 amino acids long. The germline CDR1 and CDR2 sequences are MNHEY and SVGEGT. The CDR3 DNA sequence: TGTGCCAGCAGACTACGGGAGGATACAGATACGCAGTATTTT. It translates to CASRLREDTDTQYF.

At least ten counts were recorded for this clonotype. The chain uses TRBV20-1 and TRBJ1-1; TRBD1 agrees at 7 bases. V dropped 4 bases and J dropped 8; count of bases not matched to a gene: 13. The CDR3 covers 14 residues. In germline, CDR1 is DFQATT, CDR2 SNEGSKA (reference sequence). Here the CDR3 reads CSATRGRGTHEAFF. DNA for the CDR3: TGCAGTGCTACGAGGGGGCGAGGGACGCACGAAGCTTTCTTT.

This clonotype was seen at least ten times. The rearrangement joins TRBV3-1 to TRBJ2-3, with D perhaps given as TRBD1 or TRBD2 (5 bases each). Trimming stripped 3 bases from V and 2 bases from J, with 12 bases between. Per the germline V gene, CDR1 is LGHDT and CDR2 is YNNKEL (reference sequence). CDR3 length: 15 amino acids. This CDR3 is CASSQSGTLTDTQYF. CDR3 nucleotide sequence: TGTGCCAGCAGCCAGTCCGGGACGCTCACAGATACGCAGTATTTT.

This clonotype occurred many times. The gene calls are TRBV12-3 or TRBV12-4 and TRBJ1-4, with 8 bases fitting TRBD1. This CDR3 contains 15 residues. The trim removed 3 bases at V and 7 bases at J, leaving 7 bases unmatched. The CDR3 DNA is TGTGCCAGCAGTTTTCCGCAGGGGGCAGGTGAAAAACTGTTTTTT. Residues: CASSFPQGAGEKLFF.

This clonotype was counted at least ten times. It may be a read error: a sequence one base away is much more abundant. This chain uses TRBV20-1 with TRBJ2-7; D is perhaps TRBD2 (7 bases). From germline, CDR1 is DFQATT and CDR2 SNEGSKA (reference sequence). Trimming took 6 bases from V and 6 from J, leaving 27 bases between them. This CDR3 has 16 amino acids. In nucleotides, the CDR3 is TGCAGTGCCGACACGCCGGTGGGGGGGGCGAACGGCGAGCAGTACTTC. Its protein product is CSADTPVGGANGEQYF.

This clonotype has more than one count but fewer than ten. The chain joins TRBV7-2 to TRBJ2-3; D may be TRBD1 (6 bases). V was clipped by 1 base and J by 11 bases, with 22 bases between them. The CDR3 sequence is 16 residues long. CDR1 is SGHTA, CDR2 FQGNSA, per germline. DNA of the CDR3: TGTGCCAGCAGCTTAGAAGGGACAATAACCCACAATGAGCAGTATTTT. It yields the protein CASSLEGTITHNEQYF.

Many counts were recorded for this clonotype. Since a much larger clone is just one base distant, this may be a read error. The J gene is TRBJ2-5, the V gene TRBV5-1; TRBD1 aligns across 8 bases. CDR1 is SGHRS, CDR2 YFSETQ, per germline. CDR3 length: 17 amino acids. The V and J ends lost 2 bases and 4 bases, in that order; junction bases with no gene match: 13. The CDR3 DNA reads TGCGCCAGCAGCTTTCGAAGGACAGGGATCATATTAGAGACCCAGTACTTC. Translating gives CASSFRRTGIILETQYF.

This clonotype was recorded many times. V and J are TRBV7-2 and TRBJ2-1; 10 bases map to TRBD2. The trim removed 6 bases at V and 1 base at J, leaving 6 bases unmatched. Germline V gene sequence: CDR1 SGHTA, CDR2 FQGNSA. CDR3 size: 16 residues. The CDR3 region is CASRRTSGTSYNEQFF. The CDR3, as DNA: TGTGCCAGCAGAAGGACTAGCGGAACTTCCTACAATGAGCAGTTCTTC.

The CDR3 is CSAKPAVINYGYTF. The CDR3 bases are TGCAGCGCCAAACCGGCAGTCATTAACTATGGCTACACCTTC. J is TRBJ1-2 and V is TRBV29-1, with D unclear. CDR1 and CDR2 (germline): SQVTM, ANQGSEA. The V gene lost 7 bases and the J gene lost 1 base, with 16 bases spanning the gap. CDR3 size: 14 residues.

This clonotype was detected ten times or more. DNA of the CDR3: TGCAGTGCCATGGGGAAGGGGGCAGATACGCAGTATTTT. This gives the protein CSAMGKGADTQYF. This rearrangement joins TRBV20-1 to TRBJ2-3, with D possibly matching TRBD1 (6 bases). This CDR3 region has 13 residues. Per germline, CDR1 DFQATT and CDR2 SNEGSKA (reference sequence). The V and J ends lost 6 bases and 4 bases respectively, with 14 bases between them.

This clonotype occurred many times. The rearrangement uses TRBV12-3 or TRBV12-4 and TRBJ2-2; either TRBD1 or TRBD2 may supply D (5 bases each). Trimming shortened V by 4 bases and J by 1 base, and 7 bases separated the two germline ends. CDR3 length: 14 residues. CDR3 sequence: CASSWDQNTGELFF. The DNA for the CDR3 is TGTGCCAGCAGTTGGGACCAGAACACCGGGGAGCTGTTTTTT.

J is TRBJ2-1 and V is TRBV4-2; D is unclear. This CDR3 contains 16 residues. In germline, CDR1 is LGHNA, CDR2 YNFKEQ. V lost 2 bases and J 6 bases, leaving 17 bases between the germline ends. The CDR3 region is CASSQYVRRIGNEQFF. DNA for the CDR3: TGTGCCAGCAGCCAATATGTCAGGAGAATTGGCAATGAGCAGTTCTTC.